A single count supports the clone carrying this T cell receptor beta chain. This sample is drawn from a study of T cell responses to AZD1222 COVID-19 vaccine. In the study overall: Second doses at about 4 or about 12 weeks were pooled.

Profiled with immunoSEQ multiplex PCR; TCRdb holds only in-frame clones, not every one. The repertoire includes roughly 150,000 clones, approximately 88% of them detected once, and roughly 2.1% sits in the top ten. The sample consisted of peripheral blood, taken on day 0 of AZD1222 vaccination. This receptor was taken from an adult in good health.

The CDR3 coding sequence is TGTGCCATCAGAGGTGGGATGAACACTGAAGCTTTCTTT. Translated: CAIRGGMNTEAFF. The V and J genes are TRBV10-3 and TRBJ1-1, with no clear D. Trimming removed 6 bases at V and 0 bases at J, with 8 bases between. This CDR3 is built from 13 residues. Per the germline V gene, CDR1 is ENHRY and CDR2 is SYGVKD.